A single sample is the source of the 5 T cell receptor beta chains below, sequenced in a study of blood T cell repertoires in COVID-19. TCRdb keeps only in-frame clones here, not all; method: immunoSEQ multiplex PCR. The sample yields about 260,000 clones, about 90% seen once. Sequences were obtained from peripheral blood. The receptor set was obtained from a woman aged 50 to 60 with acute or convalescent COVID-19.

The chain uses TRBV9 and TRBJ1-2; D is ambiguous. Germline-derived CDR1 and CDR2 are SGDLS and YYNGEE. The CDR3 has 12 amino acids. Trimming took off 0 bases at V and 4 bases at J, with 4 bases between the two ends. Here the CDR3 DNA reads TGTGCCAGCAGCGTAGACAGCTATGGCTACACCTTC. It encodes CASSVDSYGYTF.

This clone was recorded once. The chain uses TRBV4-1 and TRBJ2-1, with TRBD2 matching over 11 bases. Germline CDR1 reads MGHRA; CDR2 reads YSYEKL. The CDR3 consists of 16 residues. Trimming removed 2 bases from V and 8 bases from J; junction bases left unmatched: 8. CDR3 amino acids: CASSQTSGSGLDEQFF. The CDR3 DNA sequence: TGCGCCAGCAGCCAAACTAGCGGGAGCGGGTTGGATGAGCAGTTCTTC.

This chain links TRBV6-1 with TRBJ1-5; D remains unclear. The germline V gene has CDR1 MNHNS and CDR2 SASEGT. The CDR3 covers 12 residues. V dropped 2 bases and J dropped 13 bases, with 12 bases sitting between them. As DNA, the CDR3 is TGTGCCAGCAGTGAAACCACAAATCAGCAGCATTTT. Translation gives CASSETTNQQHF.

This clone was picked up one time. The gene calls are TRBV6-5 and TRBJ2-3; D call uncertain. Germline CDR1 is MNHEY and CDR2 is SVGAGI. Trimming took 6 bases from V and 2 from J, leaving 12 bases between them. This CDR3 has 14 amino acids. The CDR3, as DNA: TGTGCCAGCAGCTTTTCTGAGGCCACAGATACGCAGTATTTT. Amino acid sequence: CASSFSEATDTQYF.

The chain uses TRBV28 and TRBJ1-2, with a tentative D call TRBD1 (6 bases). Germline CDR1 reads MDHEN; CDR2 reads SYDVKM. V shed 6 bases and J shed 6 bases, with 14 bases lying between them. CDR3 size: 13 residues. The CDR3 sequence: CASRKQGSHGYTF. In DNA, the CDR3 is TGTGCCAGCAGGAAACAGGGAAGTCATGGCTACACCTTC.